These 14 T cell receptor beta chains were sequenced from one sample in a study of OX40 agonist ivuxolimab in advanced cancers. Receptor amplification or capture employed the immunoSEQ multiplex PCR assay. TCRdb obtained this table from immuneACCESS and retained in-frame rearrangements with V and J assigned. These tables miss some clones; where compared with another copy, unresolved V genes account for less than half of the shortfall, and the remainder is unexplained. Across this sample there are fewer than 65,000 clones, with approximately 90% seen only once. The top ten clonotypes cover just over 1.4% of the sample. The sequencing here drew on CD4+ or CD8+ T cells sorted from blood, taken in a trial of the OX40 agonist ivuxolimab. All receptors derive from an adult with an advanced solid tumor such as melanoma, head and neck, liver or kidney cancer.

The V and J genes are TRBV5-1 and TRBJ2-7; D call uncertain. CDR3 length equals 14 residues. With 5 bases removed from V and 5 bases from J, the gap between germline ends came to 17 bases. CDR1 is SGHRS, CDR2 YFSETQ, per germline. CDR3: CASRPRQDGHEQYF. CDR3 bases: TGCGCCAGCAGACCCCGACAAGACGGCCACGAGCAGTACTTC.

The rearrangement links TRBV5-5 to TRBJ2-7; no firm D call. V gave up 2 bases and J gave up 1 base, with 7 bases separating them. Germline V lookup: CDR1 SGHKS, CDR2 YYEKEE (reference sequence). CDR3 length: 13 amino acids. This CDR3 reads CASSFPDSYEQYF. As DNA, the CDR3 is TGTGCCAGCAGCTTTCCAGATTCCTACGAGCAGTACTTC.

The rearrangement joins TRBV30 to TRBJ1-2; the D gene is possibly TRBD1 (5 bases). This CDR3 is 11 amino acids long. Trimming took 3 bases from V and 3 from J, leaving 5 bases between them. Per the germline V gene, CDR1 is GTSNPN and CDR2 is SVGIG (reference sequence). DNA for the CDR3: TGTGCCTGGAGACAGGACTATGGCTACACCTTC. Its protein is CAWRQDYGYTF. The full variable domain, with the rest looked up from reference TRBV30 and TRBJ1-2, is SQTIHQWPATLVQPVGSPLSLECTVEGTSNPNLYWYRQAAGRGLQLLFYSVGIGQISSEVPQNLSASRPQDRQFILSSKKLLLSDSGFYLCAWRQDYGYTFGSGTRLTVV.

This clone was counted once. The rearrangement joins TRBV19 to TRBJ2-3, with 8 positions matching TRBD1. With 5 bases clipped from V and 6 bases from J, the junction kept 4 bases outside the gene matches. Germline V lookup: CDR1 LNHDA, CDR2 SQIVND (reference sequence). CDR3 length: 13 amino acids. The CDR3 loop reads CASSGQGMDTQYF. The CDR3 DNA reads TGTGCCAGTAGTGGACAGGGAATGGATACGCAGTATTTT.

This clone appeared a single time. This chain's CDR3 is CASSLVQGPPYGYTF. The CDR3 DNA reads as TGTGCCAGCAGTTTGGTACAGGGGCCCCCCTATGGCTACACCTTC. The chain combines TRBV28 with TRBJ1-2, with 7 bases aligning to TRBD1. The trim removed 3 bases at V and 4 bases at J, leaving 8 bases unmatched. The germline gives CDR1 MDHEN, CDR2 SYDVKM. The CDR3 consists of 15 residues.

This clone was recorded only once. The chain recombines TRBV7-9 with TRBJ1-2, with TRBD1 identical over 7 bases. Looked up from germline, CDR1 is SEHNR and CDR2 is FQNEAQ (reference sequence). The CDR3 loop spans 15 amino acids. Germline trimming cut 0 bases from V and 3 bases from J; bases unmatched to any gene: 4. CDR3 sequence reads: CASSLATGLDYGYTF. The CDR3 region has the DNA TGTGCCAGCAGCTTAGCGACAGGGTTGGACTATGGCTACACCTTC.

The V call is TRBV5-1, the J call TRBJ2-5; 7 bases line up with TRBD1. The CDR3 extends over 15 amino acids. Looked up from germline, CDR1 is SGHRS and CDR2 is YFSETQ. Germline trimming cut 4 bases from V and 3 bases from J; bases unmatched to any gene: 9. The DNA for the CDR3 is TGCGCCAGCAGCCCAAGACAGGGAAGGGAAGAGACCCAGTACTTC. Translated, it gives CASSPRQGREETQYF.

This chain joins TRBV4-2 and TRBJ1-1, with D perhaps TRBD1 (6 bases). The CDR3 is made up of 17 amino acids. Germline assignment: CDR1 LGHNA and CDR2 YNFKEQ. V lost 2 bases and J 1 base, leaving 17 bases between the germline ends. The CDR3 loop is CASSQTGMVVRNTEAFF. The DNA of the CDR3 is TGTGCCAGCAGCCAAACAGGGATGGTCGTGAGGAACACTGAAGCTTTCTTT.

The rearrangement uses TRBV9 and TRBJ1-1; 9 nucleotides agree with TRBD1. The germline CDR1 and CDR2 sequences are SGDLS and YYNGEE. With 0 bases clipped from V and 7 bases from J, the junction kept 7 bases outside the gene matches. There are 15 residues in the CDR3. The CDR3 loop reads CASSVEGGQGREAFF. CDR3 sequence (DNA): TGTGCCAGCAGCGTAGAGGGGGGACAGGGACGTGAAGCTTTCTTT.

The chain couples TRBV2 to TRBJ2-1; D is perhaps TRBD1 (6 bases). Deletions cut 7 bases from V and 1 base from J, with 14 bases between. The CDR3 extends over 15 amino acids. CDR1 is SNHLY, CDR2 FYNNEI, per germline. As DNA, the CDR3 is TGTGCCAGCACAGCTTTGGACAGATCCTACAATGAGCAGTTCTTC. Translation gives CASTALDRSYNEQFF.

This clone was observed a single time. The chain recombines TRBV30 with TRBJ1-5; 8 bases are shared with TRBD1. The germline gives CDR1 GTSNPN, CDR2 SVGIG (reference sequence). The CDR3 extends over 15 amino acids. Trimming removed 3 bases from V and 7 bases from J; junction bases left unmatched: 11. The CDR3 DNA sequence: TGTGCCTGGAGCCCCGACAGGGGCTTAGAGCAGCCCCAGCATTTT. Amino acid sequence: CAWSPDRGLEQPQHF.

The chain is built from TRBV2 and TRBJ1-1, with D perhaps TRBD1 (5 bases). From germline, CDR1 is SNHLY and CDR2 FYNNEI. V was clipped by 7 bases and J by 2 bases, with 14 bases between them. This CDR3 has 14 amino acids. Here the CDR3 DNA reads TGTGCCAGCAATCCGACAGAATCAAACACTGAAGCTTTCTTT. It encodes CASNPTESNTEAFF.

The rearrangement links TRBV18 to TRBJ1-2, with 8 nucleotides matching TRBD1. Germline V gene lookup returns CDR1 KGHSH and CDR2 LQKENI. This CDR3 region has 14 residues. The trim removed 2 bases at V and 4 bases at J, leaving 3 bases unmatched. Here the CDR3 DNA reads TGTGCCAGCTCACCAATGCAGGGGGCCTATGGCTACACCTTC. The encoded protein is CASSPMQGAYGYTF.

The gene calls are TRBV18 and TRBJ1-2; D is possibly TRBD1 (6 bases). Germline V gives CDR1 KGHSH, CDR2 LQKENI. V was cut by 4 bases and J by 3 bases, with 12 bases left in between. The CDR3 has 14 residues. CDR3 nucleotides: TGTGCCAGCTCACTTAGACAGGACGACTATGGCTACACCTTC. As protein: CASSLRQDDYGYTF.